The rows below give T cell receptor beta chains drawn from one sample of a study of vaccination effects on CD4 cells after COVID-19. Antigen specificity for these receptors is unknown. Profiled with immunoSEQ multiplex PCR; TCRdb holds only in-frame clones, not every one. Seen here are under 65,000 clones, roughly 80% observed once, and the top ten hold 2% to 3%. Sequenced material: CD4+ T cells from PBMCs cultured with HCoV-229E spike peptides, taken before COVID-19 vaccination. Every receptor here comes from a human donor who received a COVID-19 vaccine. Each CDR3 is given with its conserved first and last residue. The D gene is left open where the match is weak. For some rows the clone size is stated as once, few or many, or as a class when expanded; others skip it.

D: NA; V: TRBV3-1/TRBV3-2; J: TRBJ2-5; size: NA; CDR3: CASSHRGGETQYF; DNA: TGTGCCAGCAGCCACAGGGGGGGGGAGACCCAGTACTTC
D: TRBD1; V: TRBV3-1/TRBV3-2; J: TRBJ1-2; size: NA; CDR3: CASSQGQGYGYTF; DNA: TGTGCCAGCAGCCAAGGACAGGGGTATGGCTACACCTTC
D: TRBD1; V: TRBV5-6; J: TRBJ2-3; size: NA; CDR3: CASTSQTGESTDTQYF; DNA: TGTGCCAGCACCTCACAGACAGGGGAGAGCACAGATACGCAGTATTTT
D: NA; V: TRBV20-1; J: TRBJ1-2; size: NA; CDR3: CSARLGGYTF; DNA: TGCAGTGCTAGATTGGGGGGCTACACCTTC
D: NA; V: TRBV7-6; J: TRBJ2-3; size: NA; CDR3: CASSLRRGGGHSTDTQYF; DNA: TGTGCCAGCAGCCTCCGGCGAGGCGGGGGACATAGCACAGATACGCAGTATTTT
D: NA; V: TRBV9; J: TRBJ1-2; size: NA; CDR3: CASTPPGGAYYGYTF; DNA: TGTGCCAGCACCCCCCCCGGGGGCGCCTACTATGGCTACACCTTC
D: NA; V: TRBV3-1/TRBV3-2; J: TRBJ1-1; size: NA; CDR3: CASSRGQMNTEAFF; DNA: TGTGCCAGCAGCCGCGGACAGATGAACACTGAAGCTTTCTTT
D: TRBD1; V: TRBV6-5; J: TRBJ1-1; size: NA; CDR3: CASSSRGRGNTEAFF; DNA: TGTGCCAGCAGCAGCAGGGGGCGAGGGAACACTGAAGCTTTCTTT
D: NA; V: TRBV9; J: TRBJ1-6; size: NA; CDR3: CASSVEGHQGDSPLHF; DNA: TGTGCCAGCAGCGTAGAGGGACACCAGGGAGATTCACCCCTCCACTTT
D: NA; V: TRBV18; J: TRBJ1-4; size: NA; CDR3: CASSGSDGSEKLFF; DNA: TGTGCCAGCTCCGGGAGTGATGGGTCCGAAAAACTGTTTTTT
D: TRBD2; V: TRBV24-1; J: TRBJ2-5; size: NA; CDR3: CATSDFWTSGAETQYF; DNA: TGTGCCACCAGTGATTTCTGGACTAGCGGGGCGGAGACCCAGTACTTC
D: NA; V: TRBV5-1; J: TRBJ1-2; size: once; CDR3: CAREGLGYTF; DNA: TGCGCCAGAGAGGGTCTTGGCTACACCTTC
D: NA; V: TRBV28; J: TRBJ2-1; size: NA; CDR3: CASTGGGGAYNEQFF; DNA: TGTGCCAGCACCGGAGGGGGCGGGGCCTACAATGAGCAGTTCTTC
D: TRBD2; V: TRBV9; J: TRBJ2-2; size: few; CDR3: CASSLQRGGTGELFF; DNA: TGTGCCAGCAGTCTTCAGCGGGGGGGCACCGGGGAGCTGTTTTTT
D: TRBD1; V: TRBV30; J: TRBJ1-5; size: NA; CDR3: CAWSRGTGGRYSNQPQHF; DNA: TGTGCCTGGAGTAGAGGGACAGGGGGCCGATATAGCAATCAGCCCCAGCATTTT
D: NA; V: TRBV10-1; J: TRBJ1-4; size: NA; CDR3: CASSDRGVVGKLFF; DNA: TGCGCCAGCAGTGACCGCGGGGTCGTCGGAAAACTGTTTTTT
D: NA; V: TRBV2; J: TRBJ1-1; size: NA; CDR3: CASSRQAANTEAFF; DNA: TGTGCCAGCAGTAGACAGGCCGCGAACACTGAAGCTTTCTTT
D: NA; V: TRBV10-3; J: TRBJ1-1; size: NA; CDR3: CAISERDTEAFF; DNA: TGTGCCATCAGTGAGAGGGACACTGAAGCTTTCTTT
D: NA; V: TRBV2; J: TRBJ2-1; size: NA; CDR3: CASLDSIKAEQFF; DNA: TGTGCCAGCCTGGACTCGATTAAGGCTGAGCAGTTCTTC
D: NA; V: TRBV5-1; J: TRBJ1-1; size: NA; CDR3: CASSLVGEGTEAFF; DNA: TGCGCCAGCAGCTTGGTTGGGGAGGGGACTGAAGCTTTCTTT
D: NA; V: TRBV27; J: TRBJ2-3; size: NA; CDR3: CASNIYRGGGTDTQYF; DNA: TGTGCCAGCAACATTTACAGGGGGGGAGGGACAGATACGCAGTATTTT
D: TRBD2; V: TRBV2; J: TRBJ2-2; size: NA; CDR3: CASSVSGGTNTGELFF; DNA: TGTGCCAGCAGCGTTAGCGGGGGGACTAACACCGGGGAGCTGTTTTTT
D: TRBD1; V: TRBV10-2; J: TRBJ2-1; size: NA; CDR3: CASSGGEGQGIRNEQFF; DNA: TGCGCCAGCAGTGGGGGGGAGGGACAGGGAATTAGAAATGAGCAGTTCTTC
D: NA; V: TRBV29-1; J: TRBJ1-5; size: few; CDR3: CSVGGYNQPQHF; DNA: TGCAGCGTTGGGGGGTACAATCAGCCCCAGCATTTT
D: NA; V: TRBV11-2; J: TRBJ1-3; size: NA; CDR3: CASSLSVGSGNTIYF; DNA: TGTGCCAGCAGCTTATCCGTGGGATCTGGAAACACCATATATTTT
D: TRBD1; V: TRBV7-9; J: TRBJ2-2; size: NA; CDR3: CASSRQGAAGELFF; DNA: TGTGCCAGCAGCAGACAGGGGGCGGCCGGGGAGCTGTTTTTT
D: TRBD2; V: TRBV2; J: TRBJ2-3; size: once; CDR3: CASAGLAYSTDTQYF; DNA: TGTGCCAGCGCCGGACTAGCCTACAGCACAGATACGCAGTATTTT
D: NA; V: TRBV3-1/TRBV3-2; J: TRBJ1-1; size: few; CDR3: CASSRPGGGKEAFF; DNA: TGTGCCAGCAGCCGACCTGGCGGCGGAAAGGAAGCTTTCTTT